This T cell receptor (beta chain) was recorded in a study of OX40 agonist ivuxolimab in advanced cancers. TCRdb keeps only in-frame clones here, not all; method: immunoSEQ multiplex PCR. In the table there are some 110,000 clones, 85% to 95% of which are singletons. The CDR3 totals 15 residues. Trimming left V 2 bases short and J 0 bases short, with 7 bases between. The germline gives CDR1 LNHDA, CDR2 SQIVND (reference sequence). The source of this sequence is an adult with an advanced solid tumor such as melanoma, head and neck, liver or kidney cancer. Sequencing was performed on CD4+ or CD8+ T cells sorted from blood, taken in a trial of the OX40 agonist ivuxolimab. This chain connects TRBV19 to TRBJ1-4, with D possibly matching TRBD1 (5 bases). CDR3 bases: TGTGCCAGTAGTATACGGGGGGCAACTAATGAAAAACTGTTTTTT. Its translation is CASSIRGATNEKLFF.